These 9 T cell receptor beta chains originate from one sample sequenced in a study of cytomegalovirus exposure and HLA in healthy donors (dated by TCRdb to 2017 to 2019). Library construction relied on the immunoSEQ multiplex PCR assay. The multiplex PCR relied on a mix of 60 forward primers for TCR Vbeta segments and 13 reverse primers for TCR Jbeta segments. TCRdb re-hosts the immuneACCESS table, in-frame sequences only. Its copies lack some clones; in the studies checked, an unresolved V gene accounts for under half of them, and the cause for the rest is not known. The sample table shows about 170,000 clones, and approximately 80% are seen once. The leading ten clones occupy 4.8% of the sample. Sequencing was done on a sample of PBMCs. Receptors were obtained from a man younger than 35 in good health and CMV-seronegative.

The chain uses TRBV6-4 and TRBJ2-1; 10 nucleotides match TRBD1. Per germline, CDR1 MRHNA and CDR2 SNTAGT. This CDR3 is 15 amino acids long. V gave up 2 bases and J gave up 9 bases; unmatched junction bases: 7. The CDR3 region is CASSDHRTGGIEQFF. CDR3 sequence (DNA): TGTGCCAGCAGTGACCACAGGACAGGGGGTATTGAGCAGTTCTTC.

The CDR3 reads CASSSGQGYGYTF. In DNA, the CDR3 is TGTGCCAGCAGTTCCGGCCAGGGCTATGGCTACACCTTC. The chain joins TRBV28 to TRBJ1-2, with D maybe TRBD1 (5 bases). The CDR3 has 13 residues. The V and J ends lost 4 bases and 4 bases respectively, with 10 bases between them. Per the germline V gene, CDR1 is MDHEN and CDR2 is SYDVKM.

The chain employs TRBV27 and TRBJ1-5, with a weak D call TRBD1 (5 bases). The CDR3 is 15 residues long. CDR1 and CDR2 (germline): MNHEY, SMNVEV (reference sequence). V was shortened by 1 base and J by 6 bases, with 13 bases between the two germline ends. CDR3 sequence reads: CASSLFWGGGQPQHF. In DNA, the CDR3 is TGTGCCAGCAGTTTATTTTGGGGGGGTGGTCAGCCCCAGCATTTT.

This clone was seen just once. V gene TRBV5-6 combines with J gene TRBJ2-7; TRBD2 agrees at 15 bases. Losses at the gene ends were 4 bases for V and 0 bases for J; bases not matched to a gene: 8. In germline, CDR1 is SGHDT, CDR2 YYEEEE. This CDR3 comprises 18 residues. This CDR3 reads CASSPGLAGGASSYEQYF. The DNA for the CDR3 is TGTGCCAGCAGCCCGGGACTAGCGGGAGGAGCAAGCTCCTACGAGCAGTACTTC.

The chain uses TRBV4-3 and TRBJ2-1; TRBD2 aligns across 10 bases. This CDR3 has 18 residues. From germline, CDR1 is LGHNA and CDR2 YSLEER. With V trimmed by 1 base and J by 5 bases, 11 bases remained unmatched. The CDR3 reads CASSQVPASGSHNNEQFF. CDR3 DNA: TGCGCCAGCAGCCAAGTCCCAGCTAGCGGGAGTCATAACAATGAGCAGTTCTTC.

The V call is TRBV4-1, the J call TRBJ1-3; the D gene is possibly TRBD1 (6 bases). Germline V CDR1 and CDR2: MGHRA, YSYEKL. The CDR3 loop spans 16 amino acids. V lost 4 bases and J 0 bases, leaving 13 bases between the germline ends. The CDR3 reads CASSLRTDLSGNTIYF. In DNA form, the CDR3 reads TGCGCCAGCAGCCTCCGGACAGACCTCTCTGGAAACACCATATATTTT.

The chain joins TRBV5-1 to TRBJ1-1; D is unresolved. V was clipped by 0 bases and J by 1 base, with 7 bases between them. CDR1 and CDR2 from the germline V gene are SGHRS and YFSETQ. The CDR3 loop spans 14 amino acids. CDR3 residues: CASSLVRGNTEAFF. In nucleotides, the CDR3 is TGCGCCAGCAGCTTGGTTAGAGGGAACACTGAAGCTTTCTTT.

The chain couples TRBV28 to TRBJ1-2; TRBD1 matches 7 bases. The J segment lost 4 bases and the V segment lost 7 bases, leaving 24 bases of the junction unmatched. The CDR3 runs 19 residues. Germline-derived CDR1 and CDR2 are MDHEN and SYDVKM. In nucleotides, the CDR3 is TGTGCCAGCATCGCCAAAACCGGGACAGCGACCACCTTGGGCTATGGCTACACCTTC. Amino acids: CASIAKTGTATTLGYGYTF.

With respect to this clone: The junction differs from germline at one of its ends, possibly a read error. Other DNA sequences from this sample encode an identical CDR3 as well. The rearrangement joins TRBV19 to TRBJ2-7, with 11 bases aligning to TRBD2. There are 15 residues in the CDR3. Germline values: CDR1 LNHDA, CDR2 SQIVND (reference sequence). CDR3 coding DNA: TGCGCCAGTAGTTCCGGGGGACTAGCGGCATACGAGCAGTACTTC. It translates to CASSSGGLAAYEQYF.